This entry describes one T cell receptor beta chain. What this receptor recognizes is not known. Per-base quality was not reported, and no clone a single base away is much larger than it. This sample was included in a study of T cell responses to AZD1222 COVID-19 vaccine (dated by TCRdb to the early 2020s). For the wider study: TCR sequencing covered 233 trial participants: 207 given two doses of AZD1222 and 26 given two doses of MenACWY control vaccine. Trial participants were enrolled by age into 18-55, 56-69 and 70-plus year subgroups, with 148, 28 and 57 TCR-sequenced participants respectively. Results the study describes overall, beyond this receptor: Participants were mostly white British, with more females than males. The authors suggested clonal diversity may have been underestimated. CD4 TCRs associated with the vaccine covered the entire spike protein, and the dominant responses were in regions 160-218 and 743-854. Nearly half of unique spike-specific TCRs reportedly recognized epitopes outside regions mutated in the B.1.351 and B.1.1.7 variants. Conclusions about previously exposed vaccinees are limited, since just 6 or 7 AZD1222 recipients were seropositive for SARS-CoV-2 at baseline. After two AZD1222 doses, spike-specific TCR breadth and depth were significantly higher than at day 0 and than in MenACWY recipients. Because no day 14 peak-response samples were available, repertoires were characterized only after the peak T cell response. The 56-69-year group was small, and its depth increase did not reach significance, likely because of low power.

The CDR3 regions of human TCRbeta chains were analyzed by immunosequencing. From the authors' description of their analysis: Repertoire TCRs were matched against a reference library of SARS-CoV-2-specific TCRs generated with the MIRA antigen-specificity platform. Breadth was defined as the fraction of unique TCRs that were SARS-CoV-2-associated, and depth was defined as the fraction of total T cells that were SARS-CoV-2-associated. Using the MIRA data, every spike-specific TCR was mapped to the spike region that the TCR reacted to and assigned to either a CD4 or a CD8 class. Log10-transformed breadth and depth values were compared by one-way ANOVA with Sidak's multiple comparisons tests. TCRdb retrieved this table from immuneACCESS and kept in-frame rearrangements only. Not all clones are present; in checked studies, unresolved V genes account for under half, and no reason is known for the remainder. D and trimming come from the DNA, and the V and J calls and clone size come from that table. Here the sample has 100,000 or so clones; 75% to 90% occur a single time. The ten largest clonotypes hold 5% to 6% of the sample.

Per the publication, the time point label means: about 28 days (+/-7) after the second vaccine dose. AZD1222 recipients given second doses at about 4 weeks or at about 12 weeks were pooled, since spike-specific TCR depth and breadth were not found to differ between the two schedules. Vaccinee samples came from UK trials COV001 and COV002, including a single-blind randomized controlled phase 2/3 trial of AZD1222 (ChAdOx1 nCoV-19) in healthy adults. Trial participant PBMC samples were collected at day 0 and day 28 after the second dose for TCRbeta chain sequencing. The germline V gene (reference sequence) gives CDR1 as SGHAT and CDR2 as FQDESV. Measured from the cysteine to the phenylalanine, the CDR3 is 15 residues long. The entry retains the CDR3 DNA only, 45 bases that are in frame from base 1. At the junction V is shortened by 5 bases and J by 3 bases, with 13 bases in between.

The chain employs TRBV11-1 and TRBJ1-4; the D gene is not confidently resolved. Specimen: peripheral blood, collected 28 days after the second AZD1222 dose. The TCR comes from an adult who received the AZD1222 COVID-19 vaccine. The bases read TGTGCCAGCAGCCCCCGTGATTGGGCTAATGAAAAACTGTTTTTT. The encoded protein is CASSPRDWANEKLFF.